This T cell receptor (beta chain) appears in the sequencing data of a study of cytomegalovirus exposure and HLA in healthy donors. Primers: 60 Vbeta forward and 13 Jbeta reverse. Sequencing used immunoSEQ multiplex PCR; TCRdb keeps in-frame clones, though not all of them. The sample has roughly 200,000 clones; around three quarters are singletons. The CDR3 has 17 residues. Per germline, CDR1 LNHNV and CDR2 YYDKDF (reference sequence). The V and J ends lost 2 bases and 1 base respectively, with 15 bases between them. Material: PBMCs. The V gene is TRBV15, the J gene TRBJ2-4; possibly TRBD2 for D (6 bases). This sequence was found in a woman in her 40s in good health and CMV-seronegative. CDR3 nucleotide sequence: TGTGCCACCAGCAGACCTGCAGGAGGGGAGGCCAAAAACATTCAGTACTTC. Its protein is CATSRPAGGEAKNIQYF. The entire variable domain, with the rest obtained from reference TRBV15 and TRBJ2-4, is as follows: DAMVIQNPRYQVTQFGKPVTLSCSQTLNHNVMYWYQQKSSQAPKLLFHYYDKDFNNEADTPDNFQSRRPNTSFCFLDIRSPGLGDTAMYLCATSRPAGGEAKNIQYFGAGTRLSVL.